This entry describes one T cell receptor (beta chain). The record originates from a study of CD8+ T cells in alopecia areata. Looking at the study overall: Percentage of affected scalp area was the basis on which treated patients' severity was scored.

The sample's treatment: oral pan-JAK inhibitor, 5-10 mg twice daily. Reverse transcription of extracted RNA yielded cDNA, which provided the sequencing template. The table came from immunoSEQ multiplex PCR; TCRdb's copy has only in-frame clones and leaves some out. The sample yields some 190,000 clones, more than 50% seen once. The length of the CDR3 is 14 residues. The ends were cut back, 0 bases at V and 8 bases at J, with 13 bases in the middle. CDR1 LGHNA and CDR2 YSLEER come from the germline V gene. The genes are TRBV4-3 and TRBJ2-5; tentatively, D is TRBD2 (6 bases). The sequence came from a human donor with alopecia areata. The input for sequencing was CD4+ T cells sorted from blood, taken at week 24, from a patient treated with tofacitinib. This chain's CDR3 is CASSQEPGERTQYF. The CDR3 region has the DNA TGCGCCAGCAGCCAAGAGCCGGGGGAGAGAACCCAGTACTTC.